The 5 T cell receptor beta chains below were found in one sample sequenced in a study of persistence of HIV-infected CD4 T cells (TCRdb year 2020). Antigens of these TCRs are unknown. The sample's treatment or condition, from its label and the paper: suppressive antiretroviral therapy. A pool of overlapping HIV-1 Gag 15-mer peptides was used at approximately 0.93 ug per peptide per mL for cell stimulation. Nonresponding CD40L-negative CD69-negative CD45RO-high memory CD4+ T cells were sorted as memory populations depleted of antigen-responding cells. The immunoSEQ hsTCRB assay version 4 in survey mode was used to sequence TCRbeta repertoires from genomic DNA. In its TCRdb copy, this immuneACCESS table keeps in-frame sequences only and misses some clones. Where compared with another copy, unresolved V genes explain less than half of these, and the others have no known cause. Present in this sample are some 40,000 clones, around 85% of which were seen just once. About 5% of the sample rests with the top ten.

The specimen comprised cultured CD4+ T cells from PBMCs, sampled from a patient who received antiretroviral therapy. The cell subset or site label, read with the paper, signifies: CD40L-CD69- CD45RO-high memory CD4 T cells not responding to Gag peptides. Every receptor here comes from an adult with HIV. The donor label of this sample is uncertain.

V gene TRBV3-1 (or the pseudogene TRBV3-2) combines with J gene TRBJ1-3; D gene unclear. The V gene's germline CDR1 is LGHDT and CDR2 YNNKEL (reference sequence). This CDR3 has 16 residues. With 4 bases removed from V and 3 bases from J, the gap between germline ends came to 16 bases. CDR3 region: CASSPRRRDFGNTIYF. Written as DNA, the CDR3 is TGTGCCAGCAGCCCCCGACGGAGGGATTTTGGAAACACCATATATTTT.

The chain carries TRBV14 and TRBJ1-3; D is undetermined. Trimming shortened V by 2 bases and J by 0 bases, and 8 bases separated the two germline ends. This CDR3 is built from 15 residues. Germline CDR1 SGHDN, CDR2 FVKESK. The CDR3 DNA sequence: TGTGCCAGCAGCCAAAGGCTTCCCTCTGGAAACACCATATATTTT. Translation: CASSQRLPSGNTIYF.

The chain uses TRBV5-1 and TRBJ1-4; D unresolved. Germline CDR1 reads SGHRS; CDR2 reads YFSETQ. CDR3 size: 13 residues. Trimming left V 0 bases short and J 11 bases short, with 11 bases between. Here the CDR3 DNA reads TGCGCCAGCAGCTTGGATCCCCTGGGGAAACTGTTTTTT. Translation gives CASSLDPLGKLFF. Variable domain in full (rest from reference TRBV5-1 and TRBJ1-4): KAGVTQTPRYLIKTRGQQVTLSCSPISGHRSVSWYQQTPGQGLQFLFEYFSETQRNKGNFPGRFSGRQFSNSRSEMNVSTLELGDSALYLCASSLDPLGKLFFGSGTQLSVL.

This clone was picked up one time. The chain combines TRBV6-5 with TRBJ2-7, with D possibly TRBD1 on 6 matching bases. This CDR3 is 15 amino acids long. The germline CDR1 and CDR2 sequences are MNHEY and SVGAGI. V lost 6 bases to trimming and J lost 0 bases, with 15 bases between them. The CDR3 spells CASRPSDRTSYEQYF. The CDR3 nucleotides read TGTGCCAGCAGACCCTCCGACAGGACCTCCTACGAGCAGTACTTC.

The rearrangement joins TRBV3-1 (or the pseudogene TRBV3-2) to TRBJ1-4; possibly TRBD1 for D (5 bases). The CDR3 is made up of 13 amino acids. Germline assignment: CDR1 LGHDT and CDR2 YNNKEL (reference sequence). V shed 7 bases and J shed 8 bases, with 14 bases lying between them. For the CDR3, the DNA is TGTGCCAGCACCCCTGGGGCAGGGGAAAAACTGTTTTTT. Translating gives CASTPGAGEKLFF.